This T cell receptor beta chain was profiled in a study of blood T cell repertoires in COVID-19. Germline V CDR1 and CDR2: LGHNA, YNFKEQ. The CDR3 length is 16 residues. V was trimmed by 0 bases and J by 3 bases, leaving 15 bases between them. This clone has just a few counts. This table comes from immunoSEQ multiplex PCR, and its TCRdb copy is limited to in-frame clones, with some not included. In the table there are about 280,000 clones, 70% to 90% of which are singletons. The sequenced material came from PBMCs or T cells enriched from blood (not recorded which). This sequence joins TRBV4-2 and TRBJ2-7, with D possibly TRBD1 on 6 matching bases. The clonotype was recovered from a woman aged 25 to 39 with acute COVID-19. CDR3 nucleotide sequence: TGTGCCAGCAGCCAAGATCTATTGGGGGCGAACTACGAGCAGTACTTC. Translating it yields CASSQDLLGANYEQYF.